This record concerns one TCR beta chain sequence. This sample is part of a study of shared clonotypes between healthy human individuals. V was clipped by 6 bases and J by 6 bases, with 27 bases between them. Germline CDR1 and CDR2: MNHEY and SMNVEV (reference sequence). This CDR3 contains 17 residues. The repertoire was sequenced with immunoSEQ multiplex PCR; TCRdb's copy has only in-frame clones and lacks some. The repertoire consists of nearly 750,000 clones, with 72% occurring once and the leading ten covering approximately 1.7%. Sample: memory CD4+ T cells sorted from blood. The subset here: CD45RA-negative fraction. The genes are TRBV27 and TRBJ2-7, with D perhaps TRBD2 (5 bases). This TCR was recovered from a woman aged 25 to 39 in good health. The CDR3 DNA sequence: TGTGCCAGCAGGCATGTTAACGGACTGAAAACCAAAGGCGAGCAGTACTTC. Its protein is CASRHVNGLKTKGEQYF.